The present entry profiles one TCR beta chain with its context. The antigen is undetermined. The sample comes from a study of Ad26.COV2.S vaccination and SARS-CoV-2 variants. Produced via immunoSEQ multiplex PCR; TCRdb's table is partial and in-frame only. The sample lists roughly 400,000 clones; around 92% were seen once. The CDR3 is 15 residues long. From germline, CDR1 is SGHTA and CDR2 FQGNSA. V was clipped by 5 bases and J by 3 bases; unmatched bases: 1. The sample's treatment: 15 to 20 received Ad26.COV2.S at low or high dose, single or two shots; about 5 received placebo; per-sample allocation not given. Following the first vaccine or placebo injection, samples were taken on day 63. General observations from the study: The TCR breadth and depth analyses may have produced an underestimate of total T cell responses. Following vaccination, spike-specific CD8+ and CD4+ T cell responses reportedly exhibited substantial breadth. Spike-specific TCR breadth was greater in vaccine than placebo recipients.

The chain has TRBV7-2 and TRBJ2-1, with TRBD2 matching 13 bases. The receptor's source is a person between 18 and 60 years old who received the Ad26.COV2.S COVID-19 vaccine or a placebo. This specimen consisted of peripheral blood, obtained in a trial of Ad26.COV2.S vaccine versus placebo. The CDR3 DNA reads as TGTGCCAGCAGCGGACTAGCGGGAGACTACAATGAGCAGTTCTTC. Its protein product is CASSGLAGDYNEQFF.